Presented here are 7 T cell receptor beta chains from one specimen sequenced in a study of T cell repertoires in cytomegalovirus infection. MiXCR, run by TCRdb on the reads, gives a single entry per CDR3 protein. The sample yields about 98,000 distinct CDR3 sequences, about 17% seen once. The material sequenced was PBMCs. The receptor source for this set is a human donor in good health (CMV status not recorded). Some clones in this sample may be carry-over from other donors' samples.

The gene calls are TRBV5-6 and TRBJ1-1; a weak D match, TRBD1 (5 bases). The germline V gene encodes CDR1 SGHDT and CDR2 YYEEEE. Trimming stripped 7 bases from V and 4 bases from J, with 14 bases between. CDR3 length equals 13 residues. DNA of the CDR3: TGTGCCAGCTCCTGGGGGGAAGGCACTGAAGCTTTCTTT. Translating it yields CASSWGEGTEAFF.

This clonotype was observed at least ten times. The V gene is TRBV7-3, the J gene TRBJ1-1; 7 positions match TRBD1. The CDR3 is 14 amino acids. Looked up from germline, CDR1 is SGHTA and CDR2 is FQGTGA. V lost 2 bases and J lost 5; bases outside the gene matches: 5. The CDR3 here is CASSLGAGGTEAFF. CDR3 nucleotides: TGTGCCAGCAGCTTAGGGGCAGGGGGAACTGAAGCTTTCTTT.

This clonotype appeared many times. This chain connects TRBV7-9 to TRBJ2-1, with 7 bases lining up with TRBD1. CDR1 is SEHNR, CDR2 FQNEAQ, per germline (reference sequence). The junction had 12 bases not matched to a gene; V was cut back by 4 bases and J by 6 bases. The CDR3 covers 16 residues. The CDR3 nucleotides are TGTGCCAGCAGCTCCCCCCGACAGGGCCTGGGCAATGAGCAGTTCTTC. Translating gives CASSSPRQGLGNEQFF.

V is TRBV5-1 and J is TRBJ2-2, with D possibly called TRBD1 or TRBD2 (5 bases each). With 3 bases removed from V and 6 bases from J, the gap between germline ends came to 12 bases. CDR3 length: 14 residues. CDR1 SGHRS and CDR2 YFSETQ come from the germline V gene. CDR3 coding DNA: TGCGCCAGCAGCTCGGGGCTAGTCGCCGGGGAGCTGTTTTTT. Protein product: CASSSGLVAGELFF.

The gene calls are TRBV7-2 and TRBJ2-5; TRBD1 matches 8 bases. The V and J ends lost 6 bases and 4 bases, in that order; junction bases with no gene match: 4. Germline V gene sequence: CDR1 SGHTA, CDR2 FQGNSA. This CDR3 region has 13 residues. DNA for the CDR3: TGTGCCAGCAGGCATGACAGGGGAGAGACCCAGTACTTC. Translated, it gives CASRHDRGETQYF.

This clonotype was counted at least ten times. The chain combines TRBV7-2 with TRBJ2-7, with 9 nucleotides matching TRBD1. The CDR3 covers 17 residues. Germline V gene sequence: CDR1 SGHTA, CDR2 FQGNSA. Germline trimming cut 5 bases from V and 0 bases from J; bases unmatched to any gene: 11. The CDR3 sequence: CASSPTPGTGFSYEQYF. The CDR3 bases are TGTGCCAGCAGCCCAACCCCCGGGACAGGGTTCTCCTACGAGCAGTACTTC.

The CDR3 DNA is TGCAGTGCTCGCAATAAGGGAAGTGAGGCTTTCTTT. This gives the protein CSARNKGSEAFF. The chain uses TRBV20-1 and TRBJ1-1; D ambiguous. Trimming took 5 bases from V and 11 from J, leaving 18 bases between them. The CDR3 loop spans 12 amino acids. Per the germline V gene, CDR1 is DFQATT and CDR2 is SNEGSKA (reference sequence).